What follows is one T cell receptor (beta chain) and its context. This clonotype was found many times. This receptor's antigen is unknown. One end of the junction is discordant with germline, which a read error may explain. To prepare the library, RT-PCR was applied. TCRdb records Illumina HiSeq 2500 as the sequencer. The raw public reads went through TCRdb reprocessing: fastp at Q25, MiXCR clone calling, in-frame beta chains kept. Identical CDR3 protein sequences are pooled into one entry, listed with their most common genes and DNA. For this sample the table gives some 600,000 distinct CDR3 sequences, of which around 15% were detected only once. Of the sample, about 7.4% falls within the top ten clones. This sample was taken from a study of response to subunit inactivated influenza vaccine (dated by TCRdb to the late 2010s). Study-wide context: The study used deep quantitative T cell receptor repertoire profiling to track responses to a trivalent subunit inactivated influenza vaccine. Broad study findings and their caveats: It was suggested by the authors that each seasonal influenza vaccination may recruit only a limited number of new T cells.

The CDR1 and CDR2 encoded by the germline V gene (reference sequence) are SEHNR and FQNEAQ. Reading from cysteine to phenylalanine, the CDR3 counts 12 amino acids. Kept here is only the CDR3 DNA, which spans 36 bases and is read in frame from base 1. The sequencing used PBMCs from blood, collected about 14 days before vaccination. The V and J segments used are TRBV7-9 and TRBJ1-1; the D gene cannot be resolved reliably. This receptor was obtained from a man in his fifties who received an inactivated influenza vaccine. Donor details come from another sample of the same person, matched by shared clones. The bases read TGTGCCAGCAGTTTAGTGAACACTGAAGCTTTCTTT. Its protein reads: CASSLVNTEAFF.